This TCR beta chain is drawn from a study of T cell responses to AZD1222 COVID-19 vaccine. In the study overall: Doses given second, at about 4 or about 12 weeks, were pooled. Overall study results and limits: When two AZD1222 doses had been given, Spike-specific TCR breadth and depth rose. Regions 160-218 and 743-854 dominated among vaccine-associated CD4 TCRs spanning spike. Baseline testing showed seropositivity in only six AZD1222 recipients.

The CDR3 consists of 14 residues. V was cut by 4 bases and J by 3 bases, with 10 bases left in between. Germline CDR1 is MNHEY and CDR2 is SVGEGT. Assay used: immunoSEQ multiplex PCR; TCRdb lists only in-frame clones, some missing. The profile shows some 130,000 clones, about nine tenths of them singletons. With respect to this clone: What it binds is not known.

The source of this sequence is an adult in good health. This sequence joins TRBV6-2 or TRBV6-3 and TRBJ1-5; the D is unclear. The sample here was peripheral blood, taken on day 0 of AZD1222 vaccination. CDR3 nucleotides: TGTGCCAGCAGTTCGGAAGCGACCAATCAGCCCCAGCATTTT. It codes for CASSSEATNQPQHF.